This TCR beta chain was sequenced in a study of blood T cell repertoires in COVID-19. Looking at the study overall: Collection of acute and convalescent COVID-19 samples took place in the United States, Italy and Spain. Sources were T cells, B-cell-depleted T cells, or PBMCs; the material itself was cDNA or gDNA.

CDR1 is LNHDA, CDR2 SQIVND, per germline (reference sequence). This CDR3 contains 15 residues. Trimming removed 1 base at V and 0 bases at J, with 9 bases between. As originally analysed: For nucleated cells, counts were estimated from reference gene primer amplification. Only in-frame clones appear in the TCRdb table, and some are missing; sequencing was by immunoSEQ multiplex PCR. The V and J calls and clone size were taken over from that table, and D and trimming were inferred from the DNA. The table lists 200,000 to 250,000 clones, 80% to 90% of them singletons, with roughly 8% in the top ten. Seattle enrolled patients during active infection and tracked them longitudinally. This clone was observed a handful of times.

The chain uses TRBV19 and TRBJ1-2, with D perhaps TRBD1 (5 bases). The clonotype was recovered from a woman of 80 years or more with COVID-19, enrolled during active disease. The source material was peripheral blood. The CDR3 loop is CASSIVGRANYGYTF. CDR3 sequence (DNA): TGTGCCAGTAGTATAGTTGGCAGGGCTAACTATGGCTACACCTTC.